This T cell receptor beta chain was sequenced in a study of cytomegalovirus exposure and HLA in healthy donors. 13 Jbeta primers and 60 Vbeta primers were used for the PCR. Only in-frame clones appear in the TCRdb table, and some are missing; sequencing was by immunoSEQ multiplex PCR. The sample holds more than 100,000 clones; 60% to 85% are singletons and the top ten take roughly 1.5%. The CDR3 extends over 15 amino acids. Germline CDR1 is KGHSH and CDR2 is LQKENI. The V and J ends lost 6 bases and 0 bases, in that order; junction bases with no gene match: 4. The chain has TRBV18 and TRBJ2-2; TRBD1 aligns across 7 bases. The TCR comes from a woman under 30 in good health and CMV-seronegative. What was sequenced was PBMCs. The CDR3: CASSPGTANTGELFF. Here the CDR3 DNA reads TGTGCCAGCTCGCCCGGGACAGCGAACACCGGGGAGCTGTTTTTT.